This T cell receptor (beta chain) was captured by sequencing in a study of cytomegalovirus exposure and HLA in healthy donors (dated by TCRdb to the late 2010s). Regarding the research as a whole: An earlier analysis of approximately 640 of the donors reported approximately 300 Gb of sequence data and roughly 100 million unique TCR beta sequences from about 179 million T cells. About 320 gigabases of sequencing data and approximately 80 million unique TCR sequences were included in an early release covering roughly 600 HLA-typed donors. The genetic ancestry cluster associated with self-reported Caucasian donors included 70% to 85% of the roughly 390 genotyped donors. The study aimed to test whether cataloging public T cell receptors could reveal signatures of past pathogen exposure. Using immunosequencing, the study profiled T cell repertoires from about 610 subjects and related those repertoires to cytomegalovirus serostatus. In addition to the first cohort of 666 subjects, a separate validation cohort of 120 different subjects was used. To predict cytomegalovirus infection status, the study combined high-throughput TCR immunosequencing, statistical association of individual TCRs with disease status, and machine learning. A later analysis re-analyzed previously published TCR beta repertoires from about 730 donors and added high-resolution HLA genotyping to study TCR occurrence patterns. In the later analysis, no new phenotypic data were used to find candidate immune exposures; instead, reliance was placed on TCR beta sequences and their occurrence across donors. To decide whether each TCR beta V gene segment behaved as functional or pseudogenic, an earlier analysis of some 600 of the donors relied on high-throughput TCR beta sequencing. Donor age, sex, ethnicity and CMV serostatus were collected together with the repertoire data. A later genetic analysis used genome-wide SNP genotypes for about three fifths of the 666 donors, treating that subset as a discovery cohort. All discovery cohort repertoires had been generated on a single sequencing platform. Both class I and class II loci were covered by HLA typing, at four-digit resolution. Typing coverage differed by locus: A, B, C, DRB1 and DQB1 were typed in roughly 620-630 donors, DQA1 in roughly 500, DPA1 in 600 to 610, and DPB1 in 472. A handful of DR-DQ haplotypes were handled as single units for association and clustering because linkage in the cohort was strong. Across about 380 genotyped donors of the cohort, an average of 235,054 unique TCR beta nucleotide sequences per donor were sequenced, and roughly a sixth of those sequences were non-productive.

The germline V gene yields MDHEN for CDR1 and SYDVKM for CDR2. Trimming removed 1 base from V and 0 bases from J, leaving 18 bases between the germline ends. From cysteine to phenylalanine, the CDR3 is 18 amino acids long. Only the CDR3 part of the read is kept: 54 bases, read in frame from the first base. Overall study results and their limits: V-gene and J-gene trimming of TCR beta chains was associated with a missense DCLRE1C variant in a later genetic analysis, and the association was replicated in an independent cohort. Because some donors lacked HLA typing at each locus, the association tests relied only on the typed subset. A later analysis found that most CMV-associated TCR beta chains appeared HLA-restricted, with HLA associations seemingly driven largely by CMV exposure. A later analysis reported that several top co-occurrence clusters appeared linked to parvovirus B19, influenza, CMV and Epstein-Barr virus. Because counts were too low, roughly 17 rarely observed V segments, including chromosome 9 orphons, were left out of the earlier analysis of a few hundred of the donors. A later analysis found that TCR association rates varied across HLA loci, with DRB1 alleles showing the most associated TCRs and HLA-C alleles the fewest. Some IMGT-functional V segments, including TRBV6-2 and TRBV6-3, could not be distinguished by the 87-base-pair reads and were therefore excluded. Immune exposure information for the cohort was limited to CMV serostatus. Most TCR sequences were observed very rarely across donors, whereas some public TCRs were present in many individuals. The classifier was reported to diagnose cytomegalovirus status with high specificity and sensitivity in both the original and validation cohorts. Assigning TCR associations to individual alleles was difficult when HLA alleles, especially DR and DQ, strongly co-occurred. In this cohort, only TCR beta chains were sequenced, and detectable features were limited by the absence of alpha or paired-chain data. A later genetic analysis reported fewer N-insertions in productive TCRs among donors in an Asian-associated ancestry cluster than the 666-donor mean. In vitro tests confirmed that a few of the cytomegalovirus-associated TCR beta chains recognize cytomegalovirus antigens. The study listed 150 to 200 TCR beta chains as associated with cytomegalovirus. Presence/absence analyses assumed roughly uniform sequencing depth across donors, an assumption that may not hold. A later analysis found that HLA-associated TCR beta chains were more clonally expanded and had lower generation probabilities than equally common non-associated chains. A further reported finding was that TCR beta sequences accurately predicted the HLA-A and HLA-B alleles for most subjects in the first cohort. The authors suggested that the approach could potentially be extended to other disease states and immunological phenotypes. In a later analysis, over 15,000 TCR beta sequences were associated with specific HLA alleles at a false discovery rate of 0.05. In an earlier analysis of fewer than 700 of the donors, most TCR beta V segments appeared in productive rearrangements about 87% or about 30% of the time, broadly matching IMGT annotations. A group of highly shared sequence variants was considered likely to be a technical artifact of the sequencing pipeline. Correlated functional status among segregating V segments might be attributable to linkage disequilibrium, but an unknown experimental factor could not be ruled out.

A word on this clone: Its antigen remains undetermined. Within one base of it there is no much larger clone, and no base qualities were kept.

Libraries were made using the immunoSEQ multiplex PCR assay. A mixture of 60 forward primers for TCR Vbeta segments and 13 reverse primers for TCR Jbeta segments was used in the multiplex PCR. Amplification of the CDR3 region of rearranged TCR beta genes was performed with a multiplex PCR assay on genomic DNA. On the Illumina HiSeq System, the amplified TCR beta libraries were sequenced as 87-base-pair reads. As for the authors' bioinformatics: A later analysis counted tens of millions of unique TCR beta chains across the 640 or so repertoires, and roughly 10 million of these chains were shared by at least two donors. Raw reads were error-corrected and collapsed into unique sequences by a nearest-neighbor algorithm in which closely related sequences were merged to remove PCR and sequencing errors. V, D and J gene segments were assigned by aligning CDR3 sequences to IMGT reference sequences. For a sequence to be retained, at least a six-nucleotide match to both a V gene segment and a J gene segment was required. Rearrangements were classified as productive when the CDR3 lacked stop codons and remained in frame with V and J, and all other rearrangements were classified as non-productive. Following IMGT convention, CDR3 was defined as the stretch from the second conserved V-encoded cysteine to the conserved J-encoded phenylalanine. Sequences without an unambiguous match to a single V gene segment were excluded from the earlier analysis of 450 to 650 of the donors. In an earlier analysis of a few hundred of the donors, V segments were called functional above 56.7% productive rearrangements and were called segregating when the between-donor standard deviation exceeded 5%. To diagnose cytomegalovirus status from the catalog of TCR beta chain sequences, a statistical classification framework was built. V and J gene assignment, in a later analysis, came from comparing TCR nucleotide sequences with IMGT/GENE-DB human TR gene sequences. Using the TCRdist pipeline, a later analysis assigned CDR3 sequences along with most-parsimonious VDJ recombination scenarios. In a later analysis, every TCR beta chain was defined by the combination of its CDR3 amino acid sequence and its V-gene family, and reads without a unique V-gene family were dropped. To address suspected cross-contamination and a sequencing artifact, a later analysis removed several hundred highly shared, low-generation-probability nucleotide sequences. A later analysis calculated a clonal expansion index for each public chain from normalized within-repertoire ranks of inferred template counts. A later analysis computed generation probabilities with a VDJ recombination model fitted to out-of-frame rearrangements, and checked the results against IGoR. In a later analysis, hypergeometric tests were used to score TCR-TCR, TCR-HLA and TCR-CMV co-occurrence, with a repertoire-size bias correction applied to TCR pairs. A later analysis estimated false discovery rates by permuting HLA or CMV assignments 20 times. A later analysis grouped co-occurring TCRs with DBSCAN, adding TCRdist sequence similarity when clustering within HLA-allele-positive subsets. Co-occurrence clustering excluded repertoires with fewer than 30,000 or more than 120,000 public chains, plus five with anomalous nucleotide sharing. Here the immuneACCESS table is served through TCRdb, limited to in-frame sequences with V and J called. Missing clones are a known gap in these copies; in checked studies unresolved V genes cover under half, and the rest lacks a known reason. V and J calls and clone size follow that table, whereas D and trimming were derived from the DNA. This sample is represented by some 71,000 clones; about 76% of them were singletons. The ten largest clones represent around 3.3% of the sample.

The cohort was made up of roughly 670 healthy bone marrow donors. All cohort members were sampled while nominally healthy, although unrecorded immune exposures were likely present. The donor was CMV seronegative and belonged to the group of 352 seronegative cohort members. Each donor provided a peripheral blood sample, and peripheral blood mononuclear cells were used for TCR beta sequencing. Genomic DNA extraction from the blood cell samples was performed with the Qiagen DNeasy Blood Extraction Kit. The chain uses TRBV28 and TRBJ1-2; there is no confident call for the D gene. Material: PBMCs. The sequence was collected from a man younger than 35 in good health and CMV-seronegative. The CDR3 in this case is CASSLYAPVGVANYGYTF. The DNA is TGTGCCAGCAGTTTATACGCCCCCGTCGGGGTGGCTAACTATGGCTACACCTTC.